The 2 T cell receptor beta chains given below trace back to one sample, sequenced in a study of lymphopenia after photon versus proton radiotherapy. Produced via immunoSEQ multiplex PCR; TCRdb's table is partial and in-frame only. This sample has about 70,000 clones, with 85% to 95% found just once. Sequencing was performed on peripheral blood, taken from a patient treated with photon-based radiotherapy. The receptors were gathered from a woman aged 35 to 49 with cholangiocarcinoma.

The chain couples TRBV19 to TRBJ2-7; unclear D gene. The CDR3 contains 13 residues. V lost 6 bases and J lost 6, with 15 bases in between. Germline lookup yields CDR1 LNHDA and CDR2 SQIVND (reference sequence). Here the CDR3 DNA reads TGTGCCAGTAGATTTTCAACGGCCAGCGAGCAGTACTTC. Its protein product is CASRFSTASEQYF. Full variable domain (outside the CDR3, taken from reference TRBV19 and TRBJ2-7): DGGITQSPKYLFRKEGQNVTLSCEQNLNHDAMYWYRQDPGQGLRLIYYSQIVNDFQKGDIAEGYSVSREKKESFPLTVTSAQKNPTAFYLCASRFSTASEQYFGPGTRLTVT.

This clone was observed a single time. CDR3 amino acids: CAWSVGLAGGITDTQYF. Written as DNA, the CDR3 is TGTGCCTGGAGTGTTGGACTAGCGGGGGGGATCACAGATACGCAGTATTTT. The J gene is TRBJ2-3, the V gene TRBV30; 15 bases agree with TRBD2. CDR3 length equals 17 residues. Trimming took 0 bases from V and 2 from J; bases not matched to a gene: 3. Germline-derived CDR1 and CDR2 are GTSNPN and SVGIG (reference sequence).